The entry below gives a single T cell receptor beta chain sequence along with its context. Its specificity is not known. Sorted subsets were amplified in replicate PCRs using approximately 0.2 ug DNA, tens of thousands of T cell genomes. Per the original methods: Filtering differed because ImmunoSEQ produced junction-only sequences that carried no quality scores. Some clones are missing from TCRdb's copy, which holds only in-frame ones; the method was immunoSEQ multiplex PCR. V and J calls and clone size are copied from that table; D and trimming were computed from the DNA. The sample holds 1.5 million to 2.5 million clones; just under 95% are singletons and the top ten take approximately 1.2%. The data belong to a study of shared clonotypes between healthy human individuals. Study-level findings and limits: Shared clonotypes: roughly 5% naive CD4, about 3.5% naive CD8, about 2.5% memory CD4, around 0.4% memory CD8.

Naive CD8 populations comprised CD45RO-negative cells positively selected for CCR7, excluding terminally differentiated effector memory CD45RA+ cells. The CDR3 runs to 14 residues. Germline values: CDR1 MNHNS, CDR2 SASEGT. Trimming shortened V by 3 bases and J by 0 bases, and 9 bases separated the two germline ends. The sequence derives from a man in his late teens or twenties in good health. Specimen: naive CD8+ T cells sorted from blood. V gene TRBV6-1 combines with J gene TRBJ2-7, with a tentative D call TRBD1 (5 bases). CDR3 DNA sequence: TGTGCCAGCAGTGATCAGGGAAGCTCCTACGAGCAGTACTTC. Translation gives CASSDQGSSYEQYF.